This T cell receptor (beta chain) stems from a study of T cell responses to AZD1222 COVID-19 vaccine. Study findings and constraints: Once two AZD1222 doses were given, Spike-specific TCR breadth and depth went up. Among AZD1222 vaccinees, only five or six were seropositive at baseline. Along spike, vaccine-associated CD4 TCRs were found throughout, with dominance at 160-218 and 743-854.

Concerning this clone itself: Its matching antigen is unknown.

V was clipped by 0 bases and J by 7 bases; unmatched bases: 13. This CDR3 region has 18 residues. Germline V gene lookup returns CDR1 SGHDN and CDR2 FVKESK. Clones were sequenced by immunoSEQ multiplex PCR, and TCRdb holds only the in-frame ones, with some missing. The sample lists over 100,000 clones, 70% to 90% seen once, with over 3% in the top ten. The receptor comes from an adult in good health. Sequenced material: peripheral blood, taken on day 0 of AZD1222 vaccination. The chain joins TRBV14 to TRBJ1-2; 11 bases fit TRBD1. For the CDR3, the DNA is TGTGCCAGCAGCCAAGAGTGGGGACAGGGGGGTTTGTTTTTTGGCTACACCTTC. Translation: CASSQEWGQGGLFFGYTF.